The sample holds one count of the clone carrying this TCR beta chain. The CDR3 extends over 15 amino acids. V shed 6 bases, J shed 6 bases, and the junction held 9 bases outside the gene matches. Germline V gene sequence: CDR1 MNHEY, CDR2 SVGEGT. Study processing details: Reference gene primer amplification yielded estimated nucleated cell counts. Sequencing used immunoSEQ multiplex PCR; TCRdb keeps in-frame clones, though not all of them. The DNA was the basis for D and trimming; V, J and clone size are from that table. The top ten clones hold 0.87% of a sample with a few hundred thousand clones, 70% to 90% of them seen once. This entry is derived from a study of blood T cell repertoires in COVID-19. Study context: The cDNA or gDNA used as material had been derived from T cells, B-cell-depleted T cells, or PBMCs.

The rearrangement uses TRBV6-2 or TRBV6-3 and TRBJ2-1, with TRBD2 matching over 9 bases. Sequencing was carried out using peripheral blood. This sequence originates from a human donor with COVID-19, enrolled during active disease. The donor label of this sample is uncertain. The DNA of the CDR3 is TGTGCCAGCAGCCGTTTAGCGGGAGCCCGCAATGAGCAGTTCTTC. Amino acid sequence: CASSRLAGARNEQFF.